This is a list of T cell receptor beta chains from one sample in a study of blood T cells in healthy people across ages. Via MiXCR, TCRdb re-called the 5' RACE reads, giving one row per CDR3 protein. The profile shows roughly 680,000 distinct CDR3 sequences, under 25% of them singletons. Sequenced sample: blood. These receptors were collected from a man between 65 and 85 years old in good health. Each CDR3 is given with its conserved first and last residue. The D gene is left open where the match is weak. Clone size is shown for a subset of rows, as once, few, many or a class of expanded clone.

CDR3 DNA: TGTGCCAGCACATCCGTGGAGACCCAGTACTTC
CDR3 protein: CASTSVETQYF
J gene: TRBJ2-5
D gene: NA
CDR3 length: 11
clone size: NA
V gene: TRBV5-6

CDR3 DNA: TGCAGTGCTAGAGCCCCTACAGGGGGGAACTATGGCTACACCTTC
CDR3 protein: CSARAPTGGNYGYTF
J gene: TRBJ1-2
D gene: TRBD1
CDR3 length: 15
clone size: few
V gene: TRBV20-1

CDR3 DNA: TGTGCCAACAGCTTTGCTAGCGGCTCGACCGGGGAGCTGTTTTTT
CDR3 protein: CANSFASGSTGELFF
J gene: TRBJ2-2
D gene: TRBD2
CDR3 length: 15
clone size: NA
V gene: TRBV11-2

CDR3 DNA: TGCGCCAGCAGCGGCTCGCGGGGAGGGTTGACCTACAATGAGCAGTTCTTC
CDR3 protein: CASSGSRGGLTYNEQFF
J gene: TRBJ2-1
D gene: TRBD2
CDR3 length: 17
clone size: NA
V gene: TRBV5-1

CDR3 DNA: TGTGCCAGCAGCCAAGTGGAAAGTTTACAGTACTTC
CDR3 protein: CASSQVESLQYF
J gene: TRBJ2-7
D gene: NA
CDR3 length: 12
clone size: NA
V gene: TRBV14

CDR3 DNA: TGTGCCAGCAACTTACAGGGGAAGCCCTACGAGCAGTACTTC
CDR3 protein: CASNLQGKPYEQYF
J gene: TRBJ2-7
D gene: TRBD1
CDR3 length: 14
clone size: few
V gene: TRBV7-8

CDR3 DNA: TGTGCCAGCAGCCAATCTACAACAGAGCAAGAGACCCAGTACTTC
CDR3 protein: CASSQSTTEQETQYF
J gene: TRBJ2-5
D gene: NA
CDR3 length: 15
clone size: few
V gene: TRBV3-1

CDR3 DNA: TGCGCCAGCAGCCCTGGTGGGACTAGCGGGAGAATCACCTACGAGCAGTACTTC
CDR3 protein: CASSPGGTSGRITYEQYF
J gene: TRBJ2-7
D gene: TRBD2
CDR3 length: 18
clone size: NA
V gene: TRBV5-1

CDR3 DNA: TGCAGTGCTAGAGCTGGGAGGAAGAGCTCCTACAATGAGCAGTTCTTC
CDR3 protein: CSARAGRKSSYNEQFF
J gene: TRBJ2-1
D gene: NA
CDR3 length: 16
clone size: few
V gene: TRBV20-1

CDR3 DNA: TGCGCCAGCAGCCGACCAGGAGACTCGCCCCTCCACTTT
CDR3 protein: CASSRPGDSPLHF
J gene: TRBJ1-6
D gene: NA
CDR3 length: 13
clone size: many
V gene: TRBV4-1

CDR3 DNA: TGTGCCAGCAGTTACTCGGGACTAGCGGGAGCCGATGAGCAGTTCTTC
CDR3 protein: CASSYSGLAGADEQFF
J gene: TRBJ2-1
D gene: TRBD2
CDR3 length: 16
clone size: NA
V gene: TRBV6-5

CDR3 DNA: TGCAGCGTGGGAGTAGCGGTAGCCAAAAACATTCAGTGCTTC
CDR3 protein: CSVGVAVAKNIQCF
J gene: TRBJ2-4
D gene: NA
CDR3 length: 14
clone size: few
V gene: TRBV29-1

CDR3 DNA: TGTGCCAGCAATAGGCTCTCCTACAATGAGCAGTTCTTC
CDR3 protein: CASNRLSYNEQFF
J gene: TRBJ2-1
D gene: NA
CDR3 length: 13
clone size: NA
V gene: TRBV2